These 6 T cell receptor beta chains share one sample of origin, sequenced in a study of blood T cell repertoires in COVID-19. The table came from immunoSEQ multiplex PCR; TCRdb's copy has only in-frame clones and leaves some out. This table holds roughly 250,000 clones, around 85% found once. The sequencing sample was made of peripheral blood. Source of these receptors: a woman between 40 and 55 years old with active or convalescent COVID-19.

This clone was seen once. The rearrangement joins TRBV5-1 to TRBJ2-3; D is ambiguous. This CDR3 has 14 amino acids. Germline CDR1 is SGHRS and CDR2 is YFSETQ. V was clipped by 5 bases and J by 3 bases, with 13 bases between them. CDR3 region: CASRWAPSTDTQYF. For the CDR3, the DNA is TGCGCCAGCAGGTGGGCACCCAGTACAGATACGCAGTATTTT.

V usage is TRBV7-9 and J usage is TRBJ2-3; maybe TRBD2 (5 bases). V lost 1 base and J 6 bases, leaving 14 bases between the germline ends. This CDR3 is 15 amino acids long. Per germline, CDR1 SEHNR and CDR2 FQNEAQ (reference sequence). CDR3 sequence: CASSLVSSFSDTQYF. CDR3 DNA: TGTGCCAGCAGCTTAGTCTCTAGCTTCTCCGATACGCAGTATTTT.

The chain links TRBV3-1 (or the pseudogene TRBV3-2) to TRBJ1-4; TRBD1 aligns across 9 bases. CDR3 length: 16 residues. CDR1 is LGHDT, CDR2 YNNKEL, per germline (reference sequence). Losses at the gene ends were 2 bases for V and 5 bases for J; bases not matched to a gene: 6. The CDR3 bases are TGTGCCAGCAGCCAAAGGGGGACAGGGCGGAATGAAAAACTGTTTTTT. As protein: CASSQRGTGRNEKLFF.

V gene TRBV4-1 combines with J gene TRBJ1-5, with D uncertain. Trimming took off 0 bases at V and 6 bases at J, with 12 bases between the two ends. Per the germline V gene, CDR1 is MGHRA and CDR2 is YSYEKL. The CDR3 contains 15 residues. The CDR3 sequence: CASSQDYAAGQPQHF. In DNA, the CDR3 is TGCGCCAGCAGCCAAGATTATGCAGCGGGTCAGCCCCAGCATTTT.

J is TRBJ1-5 and V is TRBV5-3; 7 bases line up with TRBD1. TRBV5-3 is identified as an open reading frame with a role that is uncertain. This CDR3 is 18 amino acids long. Germline trimming cut 3 bases from V and 0 bases from J; bases unmatched to any gene: 12. The CDR3 sequence: CARSYRTGHHASNQPQHF. CDR3 nucleotides: TGTGCCAGAAGCTATAGGACAGGCCACCACGCTAGCAATCAGCCCCAGCATTTT.

The chain combines TRBV5-1 with TRBJ1-1; 9 bases align to TRBD1. The CDR3 has 15 residues. J lost 5 bases, V lost 4 bases, and 9 bases had no gene match. The germline CDR1 and CDR2 sequences are SGHRS and YFSETQ. The CDR3 protein is CASSGQDRGRTEAFF. The CDR3 DNA reads as TGCGCCAGCAGCGGGCAGGACAGGGGAAGGACTGAAGCTTTCTTT.